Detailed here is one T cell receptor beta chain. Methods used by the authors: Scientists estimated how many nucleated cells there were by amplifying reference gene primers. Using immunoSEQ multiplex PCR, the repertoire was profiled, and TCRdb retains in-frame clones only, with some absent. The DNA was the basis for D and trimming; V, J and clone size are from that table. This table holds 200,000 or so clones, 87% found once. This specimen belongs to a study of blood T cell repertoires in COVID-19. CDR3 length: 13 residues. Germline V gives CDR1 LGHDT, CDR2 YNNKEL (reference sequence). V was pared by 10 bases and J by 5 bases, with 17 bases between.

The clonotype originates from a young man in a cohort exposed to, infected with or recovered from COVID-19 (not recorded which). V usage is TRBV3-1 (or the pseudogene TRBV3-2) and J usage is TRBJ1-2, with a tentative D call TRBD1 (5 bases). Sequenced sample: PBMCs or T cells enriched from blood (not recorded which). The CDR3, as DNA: TGTGCCACCTTCGCAGGGATGCTTTATGGCTACACCTTC. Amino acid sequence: CATFAGMLYGYTF.